The T cell receptor (beta chain) under discussion was sequenced for a study of human T cells and chemical hapten exposure. Study background: Mainly, slight library volume differences in the pool made TCR yields vary.

This clonotype was counted only a few times. Documented time point: healthy volunteer bleed at 2 weeks. It was from unfractionated whole blood that total RNA was extracted. What the library attached to individual cDNA molecules were unique molecular identifiers. TCRdb called the RACE reads again in MiXCR, with one record for every CDR3 protein. This sample has 130,000 or so distinct CDR3 sequences; about 8.2% occur once, and the top ten carry approximately 1.6%. Sequencing was carried out using whole blood. The receptor's source is a male donor in good health. Some clones in this sample may be carry-over from other donors' samples.

DNA for the CDR3: TGTGCCAGCTCACCCTTACAGGGGGCGAACACCGGGGAGCTGTTTTTT. Amino acid sequence: CASSPLQGANTGELFF. The chain is built from TRBV18 and TRBJ2-2; 8 nucleotides align to TRBD1. The CDR3 has 16 amino acids. CDR1 KGHSH and CDR2 LQKENI come from the germline V gene. Unmatched junction bases numbered 3, after V lost 3 bases and J lost 0 bases.